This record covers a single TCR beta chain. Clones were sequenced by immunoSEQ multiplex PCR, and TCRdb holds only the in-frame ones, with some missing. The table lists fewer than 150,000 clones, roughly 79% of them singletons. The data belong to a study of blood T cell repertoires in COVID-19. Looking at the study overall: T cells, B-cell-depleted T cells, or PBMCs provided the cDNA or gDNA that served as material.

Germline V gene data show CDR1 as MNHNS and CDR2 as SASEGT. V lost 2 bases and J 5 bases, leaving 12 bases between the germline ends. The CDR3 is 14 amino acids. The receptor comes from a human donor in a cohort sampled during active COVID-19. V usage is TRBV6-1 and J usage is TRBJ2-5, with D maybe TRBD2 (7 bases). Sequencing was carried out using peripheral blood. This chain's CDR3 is CASSEKGGRETQYF. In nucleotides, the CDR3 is TGTGCCAGCAGTGAAAAGGGGGGGAGGGAGACCCAGTACTTC.